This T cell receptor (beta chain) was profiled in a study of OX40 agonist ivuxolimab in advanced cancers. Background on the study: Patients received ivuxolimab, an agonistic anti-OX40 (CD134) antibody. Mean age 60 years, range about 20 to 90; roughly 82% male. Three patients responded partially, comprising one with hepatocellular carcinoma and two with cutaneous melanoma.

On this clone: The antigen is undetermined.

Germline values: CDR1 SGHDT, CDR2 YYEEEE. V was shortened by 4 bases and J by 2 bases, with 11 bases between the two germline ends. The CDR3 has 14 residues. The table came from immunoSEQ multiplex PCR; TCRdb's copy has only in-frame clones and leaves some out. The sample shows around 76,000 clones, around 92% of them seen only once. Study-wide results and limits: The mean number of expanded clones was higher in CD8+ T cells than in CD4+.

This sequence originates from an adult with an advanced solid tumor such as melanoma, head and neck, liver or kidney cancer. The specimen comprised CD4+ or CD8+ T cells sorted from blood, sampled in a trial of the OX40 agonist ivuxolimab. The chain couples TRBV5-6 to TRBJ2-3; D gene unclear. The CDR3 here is CASSLELFTDTQYF. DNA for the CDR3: TGTGCCAGCAGCCTGGAACTATTCACAGATACGCAGTATTTT.